The present T cell receptor (beta chain) was sequenced within a study of cytomegalovirus exposure and HLA in healthy donors. The PCR made use of 60 Vbeta and 13 Jbeta primers. The data were produced by immunoSEQ multiplex PCR, yet TCRdb's version contains in-frame clones alone and is incomplete. The sample's table shows about 46,000 clones. In regard to this clone: The antigen is undetermined.

Findings of the study overall: With further analysis later on, most CMV-associated TCR beta chains appeared HLA-restricted. Reportedly, diagnosis of cytomegalovirus status by the classifier showed high specificity and sensitivity. The study flagged about 160 TCR beta chains as cytomegalovirus-associated.

The CDR3 is 11 residues long. The trim removed 7 bases at V and 6 bases at J, leaving 2 bases unmatched. Germline CDR1 and CDR2: SGHAT and FQDESV (reference sequence). Sequencing input: PBMCs. The chain carries TRBV11-1 and TRBJ1-2; 7 positions match TRBD1. This clonotype originated in a woman in her forties in good health and CMV-seronegative. The CDR3 loop is CASKGAHGYTF. The CDR3 DNA sequence: TGTGCCAGCAAGGGGGCCCATGGCTACACCTTC.